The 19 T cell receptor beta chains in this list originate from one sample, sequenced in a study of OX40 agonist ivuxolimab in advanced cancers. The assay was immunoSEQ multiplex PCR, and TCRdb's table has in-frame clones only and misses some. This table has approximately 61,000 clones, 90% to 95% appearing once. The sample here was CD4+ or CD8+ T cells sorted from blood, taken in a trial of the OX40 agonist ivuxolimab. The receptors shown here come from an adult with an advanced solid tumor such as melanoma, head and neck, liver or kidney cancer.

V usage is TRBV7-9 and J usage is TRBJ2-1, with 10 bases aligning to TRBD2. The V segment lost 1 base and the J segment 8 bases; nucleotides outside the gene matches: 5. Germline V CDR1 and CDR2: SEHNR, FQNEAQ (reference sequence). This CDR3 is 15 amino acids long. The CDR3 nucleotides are TGTGCCAGCAGCTTAGGAGCGGGAGGGAGCCATGAGCAGTTCTTC. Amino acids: CASSLGAGGSHEQFF.

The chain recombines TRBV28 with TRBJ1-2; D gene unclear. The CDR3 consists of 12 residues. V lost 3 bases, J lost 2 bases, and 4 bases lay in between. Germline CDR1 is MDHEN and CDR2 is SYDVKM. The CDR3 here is CASSLLNYGYTF. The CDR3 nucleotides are TGTGCCAGCAGTTTGTTAAACTATGGCTACACCTTC.

DNA for the CDR3: TGTGCCAGCAGTCCTTCTGGGGCTAATGAAAAACTGTTTTTT. It codes for CASSPSGANEKLFF. The rearrangement links TRBV28 to TRBJ1-4; no reliable D call. The CDR3 length is 14 residues. Germline CDR1 is MDHEN and CDR2 is SYDVKM. Trimming pared 5 bases from V and 3 bases from J, leaving 10 bases between.

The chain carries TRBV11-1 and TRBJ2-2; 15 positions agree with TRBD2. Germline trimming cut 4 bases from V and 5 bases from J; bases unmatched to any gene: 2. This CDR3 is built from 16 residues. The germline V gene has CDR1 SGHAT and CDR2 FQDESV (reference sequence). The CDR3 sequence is CASSSGLAGGTGELFF. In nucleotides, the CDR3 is TGTGCCAGCAGCTCCGGACTAGCGGGGGGGACCGGGGAGCTGTTTTTT.

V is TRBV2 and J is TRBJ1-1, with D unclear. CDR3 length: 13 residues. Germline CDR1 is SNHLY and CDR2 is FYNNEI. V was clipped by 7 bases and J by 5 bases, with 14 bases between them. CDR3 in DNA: TGTGCCAGCAACAGTAACACGGGGACTGAAGCTTTCTTT. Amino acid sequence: CASNSNTGTEAFF.

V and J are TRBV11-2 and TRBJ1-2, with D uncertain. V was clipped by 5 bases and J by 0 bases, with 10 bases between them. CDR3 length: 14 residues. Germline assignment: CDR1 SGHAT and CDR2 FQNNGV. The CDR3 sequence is CASSPRTANYGYTF. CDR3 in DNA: TGTGCCAGCAGCCCAAGGACGGCTAACTATGGCTACACCTTC.

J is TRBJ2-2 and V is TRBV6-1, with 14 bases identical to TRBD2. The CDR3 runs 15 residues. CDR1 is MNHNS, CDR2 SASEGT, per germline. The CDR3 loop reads CAATRGLAGVGELFF. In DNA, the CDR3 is TGTGCTGCGACCCGGGGACTAGCGGGAGTTGGGGAGCTGTTTTTT.

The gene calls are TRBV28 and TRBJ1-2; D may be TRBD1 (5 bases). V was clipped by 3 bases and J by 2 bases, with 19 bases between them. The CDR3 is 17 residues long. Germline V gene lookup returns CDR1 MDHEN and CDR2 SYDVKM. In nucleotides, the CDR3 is TGTGCCAGCAGTTTCATAGCTTTCAGGGAGGGAAACTATGGCTACACCTTC. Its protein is CASSFIAFREGNYGYTF.

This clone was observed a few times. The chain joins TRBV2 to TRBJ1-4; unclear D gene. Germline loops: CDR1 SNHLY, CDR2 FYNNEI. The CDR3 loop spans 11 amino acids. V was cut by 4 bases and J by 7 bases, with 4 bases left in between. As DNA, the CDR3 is TGTGCCAGCAGTGGGGCTGAAAAACTGTTTTTT. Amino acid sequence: CASSGAEKLFF.

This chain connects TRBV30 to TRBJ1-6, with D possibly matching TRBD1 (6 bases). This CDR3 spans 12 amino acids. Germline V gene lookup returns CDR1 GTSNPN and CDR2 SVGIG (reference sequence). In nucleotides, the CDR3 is TGTGCTTCCGAGGGGGGGAATTCACCCCTCCACTTT. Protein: CASEGGNSPLHF.

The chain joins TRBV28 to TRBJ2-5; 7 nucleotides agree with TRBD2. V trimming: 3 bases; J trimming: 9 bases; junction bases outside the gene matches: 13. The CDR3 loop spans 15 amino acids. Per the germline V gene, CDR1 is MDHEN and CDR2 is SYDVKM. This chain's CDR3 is CASSFGVRISGAQYF. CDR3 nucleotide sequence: TGTGCCAGCAGTTTTGGAGTCCGTATAAGCGGGGCCCAGTACTTC.

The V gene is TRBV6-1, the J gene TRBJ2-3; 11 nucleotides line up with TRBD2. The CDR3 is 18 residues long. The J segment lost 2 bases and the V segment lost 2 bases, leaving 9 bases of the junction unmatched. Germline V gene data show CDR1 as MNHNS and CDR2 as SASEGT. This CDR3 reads CASSEFWGTSGNTDTQYF. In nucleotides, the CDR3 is TGTGCCAGCAGTGAATTTTGGGGGACTAGCGGAAACACAGATACGCAGTATTTT.

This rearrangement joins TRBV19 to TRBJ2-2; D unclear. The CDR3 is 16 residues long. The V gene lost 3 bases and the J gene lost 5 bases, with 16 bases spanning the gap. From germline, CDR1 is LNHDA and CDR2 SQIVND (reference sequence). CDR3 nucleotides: TGTGCCAGTAGTATTTTTAGGGCAGATAAAACCGGGGAGCTGTTTTTT. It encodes CASSIFRADKTGELFF.

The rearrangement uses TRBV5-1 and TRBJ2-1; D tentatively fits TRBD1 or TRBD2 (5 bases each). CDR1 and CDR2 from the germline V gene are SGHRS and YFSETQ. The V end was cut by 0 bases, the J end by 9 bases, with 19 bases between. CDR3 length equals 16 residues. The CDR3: CASSLDGTPESGEQFF. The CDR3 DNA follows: TGCGCCAGCAGCTTGGACGGGACCCCCGAGTCCGGTGAGCAGTTCTTC.

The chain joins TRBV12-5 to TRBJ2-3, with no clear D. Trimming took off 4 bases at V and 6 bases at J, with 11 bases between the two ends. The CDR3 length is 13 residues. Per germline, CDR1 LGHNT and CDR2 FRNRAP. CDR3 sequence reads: CASGSGTEDTQYF. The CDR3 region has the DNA TGTGCTAGTGGTTCCGGCACGGAGGATACGCAGTATTTT. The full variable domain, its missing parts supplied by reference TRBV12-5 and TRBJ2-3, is DARVTQTPRHKVTEMGQEVTMRCQPILGHNTVFWYRQTMMQGLELLAYFRNRAPLDDSGMPKDRFSAEMPDATLATLKIQPSEPRDSAVYFCASGSGTEDTQYFGPGTRLTVL.

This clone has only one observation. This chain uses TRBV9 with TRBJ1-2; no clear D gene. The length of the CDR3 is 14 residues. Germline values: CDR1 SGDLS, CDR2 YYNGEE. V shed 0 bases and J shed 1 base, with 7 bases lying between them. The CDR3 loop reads CASSVEANNYGYTF. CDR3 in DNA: TGTGCCAGCAGCGTAGAGGCCAATAACTATGGCTACACCTTC.

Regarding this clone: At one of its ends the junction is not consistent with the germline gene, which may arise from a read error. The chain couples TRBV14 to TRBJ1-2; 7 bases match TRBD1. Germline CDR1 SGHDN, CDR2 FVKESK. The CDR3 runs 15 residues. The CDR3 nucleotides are TGTGCCAACAGCCGAGACAGGGTTGTCAACTATGGCTACACCTTC. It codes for CANSRDRVVNYGYTF.

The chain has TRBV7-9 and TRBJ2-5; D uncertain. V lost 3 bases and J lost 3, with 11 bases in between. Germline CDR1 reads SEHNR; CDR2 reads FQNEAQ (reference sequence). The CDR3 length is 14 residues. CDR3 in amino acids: CASSFLRTEETQYF. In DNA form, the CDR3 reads TGTGCCAGCAGCTTTTTGCGGACGGAAGAGACCCAGTACTTC.

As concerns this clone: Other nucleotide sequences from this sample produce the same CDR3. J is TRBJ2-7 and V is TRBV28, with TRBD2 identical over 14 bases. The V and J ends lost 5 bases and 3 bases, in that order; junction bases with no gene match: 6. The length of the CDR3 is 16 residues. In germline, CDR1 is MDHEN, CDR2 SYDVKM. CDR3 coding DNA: TGTGCCAGCAGTCTATCCGGGACTAGCGGGAGCTACGAGCAGTACTTC. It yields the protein CASSLSGTSGSYEQYF.